This T cell receptor beta chain was documented in a study of vaccination and CD4 T cells after COVID-19 (dated by TCRdb to between 2022 and 2023). A note on the overall study: Convalescent patients had a positive SARS-CoV-2 result on nasal swab PCR, and of these patients, nine had mild disease and one had severe disease. The convalescent cohort comprised six males and four females, including two Hispanic individuals, seven Caucasians, two Asians and one multiracial person. Participants received two doses of either the Pfizer-BioNTech BNT162b2 vaccine (n=8) or the Moderna mRNA-1273 vaccine (n=2). Post-COVID blood samples from convalescent patients were collected a median of about 110 days after diagnosis, with a range of 35 to 161 days. The time from the second vaccine dose to post-vaccine blood sampling had a median of around 72 days and ranged from roughly 13 to 241 days. For stimulating the cultures, overlapping spike peptide pools were used, derived from SARS-CoV-2 as well as from the common cold coronaviruses HCoV-NL63, HCoV-OC43 and HCoV-229E. Control cultures received a CEFX viral epitope pool as the positive control, an HIV-1 Nef peptide pool as the negative control, or no peptide. In approximately eleven COVID-19 convalescent patients and a handful of infection-naive healthy vaccine recipients, the spike-specific CD4+ TCR repertoire before mRNA vaccination was compared with the repertoire after mRNA vaccination. Study-wide conclusions, independent of this receptor: Of the vaccine-specific clones in convalescent patients, 304 of 307, or nearly all, reacted only to SARS-CoV-2 spike and did not cross-react with common cold coronaviruses. In convalescent patients, a median roughly 83% of post-vaccine SARS-CoV-2-reactive clones were detected only after vaccination, and vaccine-specific priming was suggested by this finding. Although the median number of SARS-CoV-2-reactive clonotypes went up from roughly 22 after infection to around 40 after vaccination, the increase was not significant. Only a relatively small number of convalescent patients were included in the study, and early timepoints following natural infection were not analyzed.

V is cut back by 1 base and J by 7 bases, with 9 bases in the junction unmatched. From the cysteine up to the phenylalanine, the CDR3 has a length of 17 residues. Just CDR3 DNA is preserved here, 51 bases in frame from base 1. CDR1 and CDR2 (KGHDR, SFDVKD) derive from the germline V gene. The library was built by means of PCR. TCR sequencing of DNA from cultured CD4+ T cells used the Oncomine TCR Beta short-read assay at the Johns Hopkins FTIC core. The QIAamp micro DNA kit was used to extract genomic DNA from the cultured CD4+ T cells. Oncomine TCR Beta libraries from cultured CD4+ T cells were pooled with unique dual indexes and sequenced on an Illumina iSeq 100. Regarding the original processing steps: Non-productive sequences were removed, and CDR3s not starting with C, not ending with F or W, or shorter than 7 amino acids were discarded. The MANAFEST web application identified antigen-specific clonotypes by comparing peptide-stimulated wells against reference wells and other culture wells. Positive clones required FDR below 0.05, an odds ratio above 5, and productive frequency above 0.1% in at least two of three replicate wells. A clonotype counted as cross-reactive if it showed significant expansion both in the SARS-CoV-2 spike wells and in at least one common cold coronavirus spike condition. CDR3 homology was assessed with Levenshtein distances (stringdist) and unrooted phylogenetic trees (ape) in R version 3.6.1. Using fastp at Q25 and MiXCR, TCRdb reprocessed the public reads and kept productive beta chains. Under each unique CDR3 protein, matching rows form one entry showing the most common genes and DNA. What appears here as the V and J calls and clone size reflects TCRdb's work, not the paper's. In all, the sample holds several thousand distinct CDR3 sequences, and approximately 67% of those were seen once. 7.5% to 9.5% of the sample lies in the top ten.

Turning to this clonotype: This receptor's antigen is unknown. No base qualities exist here, and no much larger clone lies one base off it.

The treatment or condition label for this specimen denotes: approximately 9-day PBMC culture with coronavirus spike peptide pools or control peptides (ViraFEST assay). The ViraFEST assay was used in the study, in which antigen-specific T cells were expanded with peptide pools and expanded clonotypes were subsequently identified by TCR sequencing. The convalescent patients' positive SARS-CoV-2 PCR tests were from March to December 2020, which was before the Alpha, Beta and Delta variants emerged in the United States. Each well held about 1.8 million PBMCs cultured with roughly 10 ug/ml peptide pools in IMDM containing 5% human AB serum and 9.5 to 10 IU/ml IL-2. Half of the culture medium was replaced with fresh IL-2-containing medium on days 3 and 7. Once the cells had been in culture for about 10 days, the EasySep CD4+ T cell isolation kit was used to isolate CD4+ T cells by negative selection. PBMCs were separated from whole blood using Ficoll-Paque Plus gradient centrifugation and then either used fresh or cryopreserved at -140C. Each culture condition was generally run in triplicate wells.

Sequencing was performed on CD4+ T cells from blood, cultured in vitro, taken before SARS-CoV-2 vaccination. The chain joins TRBV24-1 to TRBJ2-2, with 9 bases matching TRBD2. The clonotype comes from a human donor who had recovered from COVID-19. The CDR3 protein: CATSDFWEAGGRGELFF. The DNA sequence is TGTGCCACCAGTGATTTCTGGGAAGCGGGAGGCCGCGGGGAGCTGTTTTTT.